This T cell receptor (beta chain) was sequenced during a study of glioma-infiltrating T cells after dendritic cell vaccination. Germline V CDR1 and CDR2: LNHDA, SQIVND (reference sequence). The CDR3 consists of 16 residues. V dropped 0 bases and J dropped 2; count of bases not matched to a gene: 7. Amplification used 60 V beta primers and 13 J beta primers. Repertoires were generated with immunoSEQ multiplex PCR, while TCRdb's copy carries only in-frame clones and drops some. The sample records 25,000 to 35,000 clones, over 90% being singletons. The starting material was blood, obtained before dendritic cell vaccination. The gene calls are TRBV19 and TRBJ2-7; 7 nucleotides align to TRBD1. The TCR was taken from a human donor with glioblastoma. CDR3 residues: CASSIDPGQFPYEQYF. CDR3 nucleotide sequence: TGTGCCAGTAGTATAGACCCGGGACAGTTCCCCTACGAGCAGTACTTC.